One sample yielded the 27 T cell receptor beta chains listed below, sequenced in a study of blood T cells in healthy people across ages. For the second PCR, which ran for about 6 to 11 cycles, a sample-barcoded 5' primer and a J-beta primer mix were used. TCRdb re-derived calls from the 5' RACE reads in MiXCR, one entry per CDR3 protein. The repertoire holds over a million distinct CDR3 sequences, with approximately 42% as singletons. Material for sequencing was blood. These receptors originate from a woman in her late teens or twenties in good health.

This clonotype was observed a handful of times. The rearrangement uses TRBV6-1 and TRBJ2-3; TRBD2 might be the D (6 bases). V was trimmed by 6 bases and J by 1 base, leaving 23 bases between them. Germline V gene lookup returns CDR1 MNHNS and CDR2 SASEGT. The CDR3 is 18 amino acids. The CDR3 sequence: CASRPWGVGERGTDTQYF. CDR3 DNA: TGTGCCAGCAGACCCTGGGGGGTGGGAGAGCGTGGCACAGATACGCAGTATTTT.

This clonotype came up a few times. The chain combines TRBV20-1 with TRBJ1-6; D call uncertain. V was pared by 4 bases and J by 13 bases, with 14 bases between. In germline, CDR1 is DFQATT, CDR2 SNEGSKA (reference sequence). CDR3 length equals 12 residues. The CDR3 sequence is CSATGIPDPLHF. Written as DNA, the CDR3 is TGCAGTGCTACAGGCATACCGGACCCCCTCCACTTT.

The rearrangement uses TRBV29-1 and TRBJ2-7, with D perhaps matching TRBD2 (6 bases). V was cut by 4 bases and J by 9 bases, with 19 bases left in between. This CDR3 is built from 13 residues. Germline CDR1 is SQVTM and CDR2 is ANQGSEA. The CDR3 DNA is TGCAGCGTTGTTTTCAGGCTAAACGGGGGGCAGTACTTC. The encoded protein is CSVVFRLNGGQYF.

The V call is TRBV7-9, the J call TRBJ1-2, with D tentatively TRBD1 (5 bases). Germline CDR1 reads SEHNR; CDR2 reads FQNEAQ (reference sequence). Deletions cut 8 bases from V and 6 bases from J, with 22 bases between. This CDR3 is built from 15 residues. CDR3 protein: CASRMNWGLYDGYTF. The CDR3 coding sequence is TGTGCCAGCCGGATGAATTGGGGCCTCTACGATGGCTACACCTTC.

Points on this clonotype: A read error may account for a junction end that differs from germline. J is TRBJ2-7 and V is TRBV7-9; TRBD1 matches 8 bases. CDR3 length equals 16 residues. Looked up from germline, CDR1 is SEHNR and CDR2 is FQNEAQ (reference sequence). The CDR3 region is CASSSYRTGFSDEQYF. The CDR3 DNA reads as TGTGCCAGCAGCTCTTACAGGACAGGGTTCTCCGACGAGCAGTACTTC.

The V call is TRBV7-2, the J call TRBJ2-1; 9 bases fit TRBD1. The CDR3 is 16 residues long. The V and J ends lost 3 bases and 10 bases, in that order; junction bases with no gene match: 13. Germline lookup yields CDR1 SGHTA and CDR2 FQGNSA. For the CDR3, the DNA is TGTGCCAGCAGCTTGGCGGGGACAGGGAGGGATAAGGAGCAGTTCTTC. Translated: CASSLAGTGRDKEQFF.

The V gene is TRBV2, the J gene TRBJ2-1; perhaps TRBD2 as D (6 bases). Trimming took off 6 bases at V and 2 bases at J, with 17 bases between the two ends. This CDR3 has 16 residues. Germline V lookup: CDR1 SNHLY, CDR2 FYNNEI. The CDR3 loop reads CASRNLATGAYNEQFF. The CDR3 DNA reads as TGTGCCAGCAGGAACCTAGCGACGGGTGCCTACAATGAGCAGTTCTTC.

This clonotype has just a few counts. The rearrangement links TRBV20-1 to TRBJ2-7; TRBD1 matches at 11 bases. Trimming at V came to 5 bases and at J to 4 bases, leaving 7 bases not matched to a gene. The germline CDR1 and CDR2 sequences are DFQATT and SNEGSKA (reference sequence). The CDR3 is 14 amino acids. CDR3 DNA: TGCAGTGCTGGCGGACAGGGGGCAGGATACGAGCAGTACTTC. It translates to CSAGGQGAGYEQYF.

The sample holds many counts of this clonotype. The chain carries TRBV25-1 and TRBJ1-2; TRBD1 is a possible D gene (5 bases). The germline V and J ends were trimmed by 2 bases and 2 bases, with 6 bases remaining between them. Germline V gene lookup returns CDR1 MGHDK and CDR2 SYGVNS. The CDR3 has 13 residues. The CDR3 protein is CASSEGGNYGYTF. CDR3 nucleotide sequence: TGTGCCAGCAGTGAAGGGGGGAACTATGGCTACACCTTC.

The CDR3 DNA reads TGCAGCGTTGAACACAGATACAATGAGCAGTACTTC. Translated, it gives CSVEHRYNEQYF. This chain connects TRBV29-1 to TRBJ2-1, with D hard to call. Matching the DNA end better, TRBJ2-7 makes the J call doubtful. Germline CDR1 and CDR2: SQVTM and ANQGSEA. The CDR3 runs 12 residues.

This chain connects TRBV29-1 to TRBJ2-1; TRBD2 matches 12 bases. The CDR3 consists of 17 residues. With V trimmed by 5 bases and J by 5 bases, 13 bases remained unmatched. Germline values: CDR1 SQVTM, CDR2 ANQGSEA. For the CDR3, the DNA is TGCAGCGTTCCGCCCGTTCTAGCGGGAGGGCAACACAATGAGCAGTTCTTC. Translated, it gives CSVPPVLAGGQHNEQFF.

A few counts support this clonotype. The rearrangement uses TRBV5-1 and TRBJ2-7; D may be TRBD1 or TRBD2 (5 bases each). Germline V gene lookup returns CDR1 SGHRS and CDR2 YFSETQ. V was shortened by 4 bases and J by 0 bases, with 17 bases between the two germline ends. The CDR3 totals 16 residues. CDR3 bases: TGCGCCAGCAGCCCTACCGGGACCCAGAGCTCCTACGAGCAGTACTTC. Translating gives CASSPTGTQSSYEQYF.

A few counts support this clonotype. The chain employs TRBV20-1 and TRBJ1-2, with D hard to call. CDR3 length: 10 residues. Germline CDR1 DFQATT, CDR2 SNEGSKA (reference sequence). V gave up 3 bases and J gave up 8 bases, with 7 bases separating them. CDR3 amino acids: CSASLGGYTF. The CDR3 region has the DNA TGCAGTGCTAGTCTGGGGGGCTACACCTTC.

The rearrangement links TRBV20-1 to TRBJ2-7; D possibly corresponds to TRBD2 (7 bases). The V end was cut by 4 bases, the J end by 6 bases, with 19 bases between. Germline V CDR1 and CDR2: DFQATT, SNEGSKA (reference sequence). The CDR3 is 14 amino acids. CDR3 loop: CSAKGEGPSGEQYF. In DNA, the CDR3 is TGCAGTGCTAAGGGGGAGGGCCCATCAGGCGAGCAGTACTTC.

The genes are TRBV18 and TRBJ2-3, with TRBD2 identical over 12 bases. CDR3 length: 15 residues. The J segment lost 4 bases and the V segment lost 4 bases, leaving 3 bases of the junction unmatched. CDR1 and CDR2 from the germline V gene are KGHSH and LQKENI. CDR3 DNA: TGTGCCAGCTCACAGACTAGCGGGGGAGCAGATACGCAGTATTTT. It codes for CASSQTSGGADTQYF.

This rearrangement joins TRBV11-2 to TRBJ2-2; maybe TRBD1 (5 bases). This CDR3 is 16 amino acids long. V shed 2 bases and J shed 1 base, with 11 bases lying between them. CDR1 and CDR2 (germline): SGHAT, FQNNGV. CDR3 sequence (DNA): TGTGCCAGCAGCTTACAGGGCACCCAGAACACCGGGGAGCTGTTTTTT. Its translation is CASSLQGTQNTGELFF.

With respect to this clonotype: One junction end does not reproduce the germline sequence, and a read error may be involved. The V call is TRBV11-2, the J call TRBJ2-1, with D possibly matching TRBD2 (6 bases). CDR3 size: 16 residues. Germline loops: CDR1 SGHAT, CDR2 FQNNGV. In DNA, the CDR3 is TGTACCAGCAGCGCCCGTTGGGGGAGCGGGTCCAATGAGCAGTTCTTC. It encodes CTSSARWGSGSNEQFF.

The chain is built from TRBV6-6 and TRBJ2-7, with D possibly matching TRBD1 (7 bases). This CDR3 comprises 15 residues. The V end was cut by 6 bases, the J end by 2 bases, with 17 bases between. The germline V gene has CDR1 MNHNY and CDR2 SVGAGI (reference sequence). The CDR3, as DNA: TGTGCCAGCAGGACGGACAGGACTACACCCTACGAGCAGTACTTC. This sequence encodes CASRTDRTTPYEQYF.

This clonotype came up a few times. J is TRBJ2-1 and V is TRBV7-2; D is ambiguous. With 5 bases removed from V and 3 bases from J, the gap between germline ends came to 14 bases. The CDR3 contains 15 residues. CDR1 and CDR2 (germline): SGHTA, FQGNSA. The CDR3 region is CASSTFSGHYNEQFF. The CDR3 DNA is TGTGCCAGCAGCACCTTTAGTGGCCACTACAATGAGCAGTTCTTC.

This chain connects TRBV20-1 to TRBJ1-2, with D hard to call. Trimming stripped 6 bases from V and 5 bases from J, with 10 bases between. The CDR3 consists of 11 residues. Germline CDR1 reads DFQATT; CDR2 reads SNEGSKA (reference sequence). The CDR3: CSAVGPYGYTF. CDR3 in DNA: TGCAGTGCCGTGGGTCCTTATGGCTACACCTTC.

This clonotype has more than one count but fewer than ten. The chain joins TRBV4-3 to TRBJ2-7; no definite D call. Germline V gives CDR1 LGHNA, CDR2 YSLEER. Trimming left V 4 bases short and J 7 bases short, with 14 bases between. This CDR3 has 13 residues. The chain's CDR3 is CASSPDRAAEQYF. The DNA for the CDR3 is TGCGCCAGCAGCCCAGATAGGGCTGCGGAGCAGTACTTC.

This chain uses TRBV6-5 with TRBJ2-3, with 7 nucleotides matching TRBD2. V lost 0 bases and J lost 10; bases outside the gene matches: 7. Looked up from germline, CDR1 is MNHEY and CDR2 is SVGAGI. This CDR3 has 14 amino acids. CDR3 bases: TGTGCCAGCAGTTACTCGAAGCGGGAAACTGCGCAGTATTTT. Amino acid sequence: CASSYSKRETAQYF.

V usage is TRBV4-1 and J usage is TRBJ1-6, with D possibly matching TRBD1 (6 bases). Germline lookup yields CDR1 MGHRA and CDR2 YSYEKL. The V end was cut by 9 bases, the J end by 7 bases, with 22 bases between. The CDR3 extends over 16 amino acids. The CDR3 DNA reads as TGCGCCAGTAGTCAAACCGGGGGCGGATGGAATTCACCCCTCCACTTT. This codes for CASSQTGGGWNSPLHF.

The sample holds a few counts of this clonotype. The genes are TRBV20-1 and TRBJ2-1; D perhaps matches TRBD2 (5 bases). Trimming stripped 6 bases from V and 2 bases from J, with 14 bases between. There are 14 residues in the CDR3. From germline, CDR1 is DFQATT and CDR2 SNEGSKA (reference sequence). The CDR3 DNA reads TGCAGTGCGACCCGACTCGGGGCCTACAATGAGCAGTTCTTC. This codes for CSATRLGAYNEQFF.

The sample holds many counts of this clonotype. The chain uses TRBV7-9 and TRBJ2-1, with D perhaps TRBD2 (6 bases). CDR3 length: 15 amino acids. The germline V gene has CDR1 SEHNR and CDR2 FQNEAQ (reference sequence). V lost 5 bases and J 5 bases, leaving 16 bases between the germline ends. Here the CDR3 reads CASSPQGGDDNEQFF. CDR3 DNA: TGTGCCAGCAGCCCCCAGGGAGGTGATGACAATGAGCAGTTCTTC.

V is TRBV6-1 and J is TRBJ2-1; 9 bases match TRBD1. After removal of 8 bases from V and 6 bases from J, the junction contained 11 bases not matched to a gene. Germline-derived CDR1 and CDR2 are MNHNS and SASEGT. The CDR3 runs 15 residues. CDR3 in amino acids: CASRQLGTGTNEQFF. CDR3 DNA: TGTGCCAGCCGCCAGCTTGGGACAGGGACCAATGAGCAGTTCTTC.

This clonotype was seen more than once but under ten times. This chain uses TRBV6-1 with TRBJ1-1; tentatively, D is TRBD1 (6 bases). Trimming stripped 4 bases from V and 3 bases from J, with 18 bases between. The CDR3 has 16 residues. Germline V gene data show CDR1 as MNHNS and CDR2 as SASEGT. The CDR3 region has the DNA TGTGCCAGCAGTGGAGCGGGGGCCCTCCTTGACACTGAAGCTTTCTTT. Residues: CASSGAGALLDTEAFF.